These T cell receptor beta chains were read from a single sample in a study of OX40 agonist ivuxolimab in advanced cancers. Produced via immunoSEQ multiplex PCR; TCRdb's table is partial and in-frame only. Of approximately 120,000 clones in the sample, approximately 90% are singletons; the top ten hold 0.65% to 0.9%. This specimen was CD4+ or CD8+ T cells sorted from blood, taken in a trial of the OX40 agonist ivuxolimab. The receptors shown here come from an adult with an advanced solid tumor such as melanoma, head and neck, liver or kidney cancer. Each CDR3 is given with its conserved first and last residue. The D gene is left open where the match is weak. Part of the rows lack a size; the others show once, few, many or a class for expanded clones.

V: TRBV19; size: -; D: -; J: TRBJ1-1; CDR3: CASRPGGSLNTEAFF; DNA: TGTGCCAGTAGGCCTGGAGGGTCTCTGAACACTGAAGCTTTCTTT
V: TRBV7-9; size: -; D: TRBD2; J: TRBJ2-5; CDR3: CASSLVPASGVETQYF; DNA: TGTGCCAGCAGCTTAGTCCCAGCTAGCGGGGTAGAGACCCAGTACTTC
V: TRBV10-3; size: -; D: -; J: TRBJ1-1; CDR3: CAISERDGKNTEAFF; DNA: TGTGCCATCAGTGAAAGGGACGGAAAGAACACTGAAGCTTTCTTT
V: TRBV18; size: -; D: -; J: TRBJ2-7; CDR3: CASSPDQGKHEQYF; DNA: TGTGCCAGCTCACCAGATCAGGGGAAGCACGAGCAGTACTTC
V: TRBV7-9; size: -; D: -; J: TRBJ2-1; CDR3: CASSVRLTIEQFF; DNA: TGTGCCAGCAGCGTACGGTTGACTATTGAGCAGTTCTTC
V: TRBV6-4; size: -; D: -; J: TRBJ1-5; CDR3: CASSELWGSEPQHF; DNA: TGTGCCAGCAGTGAACTGTGGGGTTCTGAGCCCCAGCATTTT
V: TRBV20-1; size: -; D: -; J: TRBJ2-1; CDR3: CRAGRGDEQFF; DNA: TGCAGGGCCGGGAGAGGCGATGAGCAGTTCTTC
V: TRBV6-1; size: -; D: -; J: TRBJ1-2; CDR3: CASSADRVYNYGYTF; DNA: TGTGCCAGCAGTGCTGACCGCGTGTATAACTATGGCTACACCTTC
V: TRBV6-5; size: -; D: -; J: TRBJ2-5; CDR3: CASYRIGHSQEQYF; DNA: TGTGCCAGCTATAGGATAGGACACTCCCAAGAGCAGTACTTC
V: TRBV28; size: -; D: TRBD2; J: TRBJ2-3; CDR3: CASSSYVAGTSGGDTQYF; DNA: TGTGCCAGCAGTTCTTATGTCGCCGGGACTAGCGGGGGAGATACGCAGTATTTT
V: TRBV5-1; size: -; D: TRBD2; J: TRBJ2-7; CDR3: CASSLASSGGTPEQYF; DNA: TGCGCCAGCAGCTTGGCTTCTAGCGGGGGCACCCCGGAGCAGTACTTC
V: TRBV5-4; size: -; D: -; J: TRBJ1-1; CDR3: CASSLVLGPTEAFF; DNA: TGTGCCAGCAGCTTGGTTTTGGGGCCCACTGAAGCTTTCTTT
V: TRBV7-2; size: -; D: TRBD2; J: TRBJ2-7; CDR3: CASSLALATSYEQYF; DNA: TGTGCCAGCAGCTTAGCACTAGCGACCTCCTACGAGCAGTACTTC
V: TRBV18; size: -; D: -; J: TRBJ2-3; CDR3: CASSLEGDTQYF; DNA: TGTGCCAGCTCTCTCGAGGGAGATACGCAGTATTTT
V: TRBV19; size: once; D: -; J: TRBJ2-1; CDR3: CASSGGLNHFNEQFF; DNA: TGTGCCAGTAGTGGCGGACTTAACCACTTCAATGAGCAGTTCTTC
V: TRBV7-3; size: -; D: -; J: TRBJ1-1; CDR3: CASSETGRMNTEAFF; DNA: TGTGCCAGCAGCGAAACGGGACGGATGAACACTGAAGCTTTCTTT
V: TRBV28; size: -; D: -; J: TRBJ2-5; CDR3: CASSEARGVQETQYF; DNA: TGTGCCAGCAGCGAAGCGAGGGGCGTCCAAGAGACCCAGTACTTC
V: TRBV6-1; size: -; D: TRBD2; J: TRBJ2-3; CDR3: CASSEARLAGGSTDTQYF; DNA: TGTGCCAGCAGTGAAGCGCGACTAGCGGGAGGAAGCACAGATACGCAGTATTTT
V: TRBV29-1; size: -; D: -; J: TRBJ1-1; CDR3: CSVGERNTEAFF; DNA: TGCAGCGTTGGGGAGCGCAACACTGAAGCTTTCTTT
V: TRBV15; size: -; D: -; J: TRBJ2-7; CDR3: CATSRDYTLGGEQYF; DNA: TGTGCCACCAGCAGAGATTACACGTTGGGAGGCGAGCAGTACTTC
V: TRBV9; size: -; D: -; J: TRBJ2-7; CDR3: CASSVTSLTSSYEQYF; DNA: TGTGCCAGCAGCGTAACGTCCTTAACCTCCTCCTACGAGCAGTACTTC
V: TRBV20-1; size: -; D: -; J: TRBJ1-1; CDR3: CSARNTEAFF; DNA: TGCAGTGCTAGAAACACTGAAGCTTTCTTT
V: TRBV27; size: -; D: TRBD1; J: TRBJ2-1; CDR3: CASSSTGTGNGEQFF; DNA: TGTGCCAGCAGTTCAACCGGGACAGGGAACGGTGAGCAGTTCTTC
V: TRBV7-3; size: -; D: -; J: TRBJ1-2; CDR3: CASSLGDGYGYTF; DNA: TGTGCCAGCAGCTTAGGGGACGGCTATGGCTACACCTTC
V: TRBV28; size: -; D: -; J: TRBJ2-7; CDR3: CAIQDSVTYEQYF; DNA: TGTGCCATCCAGGACTCGGTAACCTACGAGCAGTACTTC
V: TRBV6-5; size: -; D: -; J: TRBJ1-3; CDR3: CASSLNSGNTIYF; DNA: TGTGCCAGCAGTCTGAACTCTGGAAACACCATATATTTT
V: TRBV7-2; size: -; D: TRBD2; J: TRBJ2-1; CDR3: CASSLSGSRDEQFF; DNA: TGTGCCAGCAGCTTAAGCGGGAGTCGGGATGAGCAGTTCTTC
V: TRBV28; size: -; D: TRBD1; J: TRBJ1-1; CDR3: CASSPPTDRGNTEAFF; DNA: TGTGCCAGCAGCCCCCCGACTGACAGGGGGAACACTGAAGCTTTCTTT
V: TRBV28; size: few; D: -; J: TRBJ2-3; CDR3: CASSLLGSTDTQYF; DNA: TGTGCCAGCAGTTTACTCGGGTCCACAGATACGCAGTATTTT
V: TRBV5-1; size: -; D: -; J: TRBJ1-1; CDR3: CASTSTGHNTEAFF; DNA: TGCGCCAGCACCTCGACAGGTCACAACACTGAAGCTTTCTTT
V: TRBV9; size: -; D: -; J: TRBJ2-5; CDR3: CASSVGQEETQYF; DNA: TGTGCCAGCAGCGTAGGACAGGAAGAGACCCAGTACTTC
V: TRBV28; size: -; D: -; J: TRBJ2-7; CDR3: CASSSGHEQYF; DNA: TGTGCCAGCAGTTCTGGCCACGAGCAGTACTTC
V: TRBV10-2; size: -; D: TRBD1; J: TRBJ1-1; CDR3: CASSAYRGLEAFF; DNA: TGCGCCAGCAGTGCTTACAGGGGGCTGGAGGCTTTCTTT
V: TRBV18; size: few; D: -; J: TRBJ1-1; CDR3: CASSLYGQNTEAFF; DNA: TGTGCCAGCTCACTTTACGGTCAGAACACTGAAGCTTTCTTT
V: TRBV5-4; size: -; D: -; J: TRBJ2-2; CDR3: CASSLRGGTKNTGELFF; DNA: TGTGCCAGCAGCTTGAGGGGCGGGACAAAAAACACCGGGGAGCTGTTTTTT
V: TRBV28; size: -; D: -; J: TRBJ2-5; CDR3: CASSEGGRRETQYF; DNA: TGTGCCAGCAGTGAAGGAGGGAGAAGAGAGACCCAGTACTTC
V: TRBV28; size: few; D: -; J: TRBJ1-2; CDR3: CASIAPGAGGYTF; DNA: TGTGCCAGCATCGCCCCGGGGGCCGGAGGCTACACCTTC
V: TRBV4-3; size: -; D: -; J: TRBJ1-6; CDR3: CASSQGAGLYSSPLHF; DNA: TGCGCCAGCAGCCAAGGGGCAGGGCTCTACTCGTCACCCCTCCACTTT
V: TRBV5-1; size: -; D: -; J: TRBJ2-3; CDR3: CASSSFASTNTQYF; DNA: TGCGCCAGCAGCTCATTCGCTAGCACAAATACGCAGTATTTT
V: TRBV5-5; size: -; D: -; J: TRBJ1-2; CDR3: CASSLWLGGYTF; DNA: TGTGCCAGCAGCTTGTGGTTGGGTGGCTACACCTTC
V: TRBV5-6; size: -; D: TRBD1; J: TRBJ1-2; CDR3: CASSLIGTGAYGYTF; DNA: TGTGCCAGCAGCTTAATCGGGACAGGGGCCTATGGCTACACCTTC
V: TRBV11-2; size: -; D: -; J: TRBJ1-3; CDR3: CASSLETGISGNTIYF; DNA: TGTGCCAGCAGCTTAGAAACAGGGATCTCTGGAAACACCATATATTTT
V: TRBV7-2; size: -; D: -; J: TRBJ2-6; CDR3: CASSLAYQGSGANVLTF; DNA: TGTGCCAGCAGCTTAGCTTATCAAGGATCTGGGGCCAACGTCCTGACTTTC
V: TRBV19; size: -; D: TRBD1; J: TRBJ2-7; CDR3: CASSEQGSPLYEQYF; DNA: TGTGCCAGTAGTGAACAGGGGTCCCCCCTCTACGAGCAGTACTTC